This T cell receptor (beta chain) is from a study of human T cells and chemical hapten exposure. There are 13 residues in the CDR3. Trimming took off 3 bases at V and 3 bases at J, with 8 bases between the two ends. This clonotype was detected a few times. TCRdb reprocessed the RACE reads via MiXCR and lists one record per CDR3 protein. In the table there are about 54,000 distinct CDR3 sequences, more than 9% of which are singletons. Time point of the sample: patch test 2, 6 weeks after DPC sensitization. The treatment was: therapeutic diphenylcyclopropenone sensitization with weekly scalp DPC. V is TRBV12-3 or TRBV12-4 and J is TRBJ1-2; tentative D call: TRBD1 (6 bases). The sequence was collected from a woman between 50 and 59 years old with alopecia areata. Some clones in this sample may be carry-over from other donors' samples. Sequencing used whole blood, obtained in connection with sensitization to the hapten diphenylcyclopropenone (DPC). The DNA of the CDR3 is TGTGCCAGCAGTTTGGACAGATACTATGGCTACACCTTC. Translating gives CASSLDRYYGYTF.